The TCR beta chain under discussion was sequenced for a study of shared clonotypes between healthy human individuals. Study-level results: Clonotype sharing across several donors was observed for around 4.8% of naive CD4 clonotypes. Sampling covered nothing but blood. Tissue TCR repertoires likely differ from those found in blood.

Naive CD8 populations comprised CD45RO-negative cells positively selected for CCR7, excluding terminally differentiated effector memory CD45RA+ cells. Every donor, a Caucasian adult, lived in Nashville, Tennessee. Concerning this clone: The antigen remains unidentified.

The CDR3 covers 15 residues. Germline CDR1 reads SGHNT; CDR2 reads YYREEE (reference sequence). The junction had 2 bases not matched to a gene; V was cut back by 4 bases and J by 2 bases. Clones were sequenced by immunoSEQ multiplex PCR, and TCRdb holds only the in-frame ones, with some missing. The sample carries about 820,000 clones, more than 85% recorded once. The TCR sequence derives from a man younger than 45 in good health. The genes are TRBV5-4 and TRBJ2-6, with 8 bases identical to TRBD1. The sample was naive CD8+ T cells sorted from blood. CDR3 protein: CASSIQGAGANVLTF. The CDR3 DNA reads TGTGCCAGCAGCATACAGGGGGCTGGGGCCAACGTCCTGACTTTC.